The 21 T cell receptor beta chains reported below all come from one sample, sequenced in a study of post-analysis software for immune sequencing data. General study results and limits: With TRBV5-6, TRBV5-1 and TRBV20-1 included, roughly five TRBV segments were more frequent in patients than in controls.

No antigen has been identified for these receptors. Tagging with unique molecular identifiers was a feature of the TCR beta cDNA libraries. TCRdb re-called the PCR reads with MiXCR, one entry per CDR3 protein. The sample comprises hundreds of thousands of distinct CDR3 sequences, more than 50% of which are singletons, and about 10% rests with the top ten. Sequenced: blood. The source of these receptors is a girl under 10 years old with multiple sclerosis.

This chain joins TRBV10-2 and TRBJ1-1, with unresolved D. From germline, CDR1 is WSHSY and CDR2 SAAADI. The CDR3 runs to 14 residues. The ends were cut back, 1 base at V and 1 base at J, with 7 bases in the middle. CDR3 DNA sequence: TGCGCCAGCAGTGAGTATAAAGCGAACACTGAAGCTTTCTTT. Translating gives CASSEYKANTEAFF.

This clonotype was seen at least ten times. V and J are TRBV28 and TRBJ2-5; D tentatively reads TRBD1 or TRBD2 (5 bases each). The CDR3 consists of 14 residues. The germline V gene has CDR1 MDHEN and CDR2 SYDVKM. DNA for the CDR3: TGTGCTACAAAGAGTCCGGGACGGCAAGAGACCCAGTACTTC. Its translation: CATKSPGRQETQYF.

The chain has TRBV3-1 and TRBJ2-1; D tentatively fits TRBD1 or TRBD2 (5 bases each). Germline V gene sequence: CDR1 LGHDT, CDR2 YNNKEL (reference sequence). The ends were cut back, 3 bases at V and 8 bases at J, with 17 bases in the middle. The CDR3 is 15 residues long. The CDR3 spells CASSHRDGISDEQFF. CDR3 nucleotides: TGTGCCAGCAGCCACCGGGACGGGATTTCAGATGAGCAGTTCTTC.

The chain has TRBV20-1 and TRBJ2-4; D gene ambiguous. The DNA end favors TRBJ2-7, so the J call may be wrong. The CDR3 is 12 residues long. CDR1 DFQATT and CDR2 SNEGSKA come from the germline V gene (reference sequence). CDR3 sequence reads: CSARGVQYEQYF. The CDR3 bases are TGCAGTGCTAGAGGCGTCCAATACGAGCAGTACTTC.

This chain uses TRBV12-3 or TRBV12-4 with TRBJ2-7; D call uncertain. V was pared by 3 bases and J by 5 bases, with 8 bases between. The length of the CDR3 is 12 residues. The CDR3 DNA reads as TGTGCCAGCAGTTTGTTGGGGAACGAGCAGTACTTC. This encodes CASSLLGNEQYF.

This clonotype turned up a few times. The chain joins TRBV12-3 or TRBV12-4 to TRBJ1-2; perhaps TRBD1 as D (5 bases). The CDR3 spans 12 residues. V was pared by 0 bases and J by 8 bases, with 7 bases between. CDR3 sequence: CASSLAREGYTF. CDR3 bases: TGTGCCAGCAGTTTAGCCAGGGAAGGCTACACCTTC.

The chain uses TRBV20-1 and TRBJ1-2; D may be TRBD1 (5 bases). V lost 6 bases and J lost 4, with 15 bases in between. The CDR3 contains 13 residues. Germline-derived CDR1 and CDR2 are DFQATT and SNEGSKA (reference sequence). The CDR3: CSAIGPRGYGYTF. The CDR3 DNA is TGCAGTGCAATCGGGCCAAGGGGCTATGGCTACACCTTC.

The CDR3 protein is CASSPLWQGGYQETQYF. The CDR3 region has the DNA TGTGCCAGCAGCCCCCTGTGGCAGGGGGGGTACCAAGAGACCCAGTACTTC. The chain combines TRBV5-6 with TRBJ2-5, with D perhaps given as TRBD1 or TRBD2 (7 bases each). Deletions cut 4 bases from V and 0 bases from J, with 19 bases between. This CDR3 contains 17 residues. Germline assignment: CDR1 SGHDT and CDR2 YYEEEE.

The chain combines TRBV7-3 with TRBJ2-3; perhaps TRBD1 as D (6 bases). Germline V CDR1 and CDR2: SGHTA, FQGTGA. This CDR3 comprises 14 residues. The V end lost 5 bases, the J end lost 4 bases, and 13 bases lay between the germline ends. The CDR3 loop reads CASSAGQTPDTQYF. In nucleotides, the CDR3 is TGTGCCAGCAGCGCAGGACAGACCCCAGATACGCAGTATTTT.

V and J are TRBV20-1 and TRBJ2-1, with 9 bases identical to TRBD2. The germline V gene has CDR1 DFQATT and CDR2 SNEGSKA (reference sequence). With 1 base clipped from V and 5 bases from J, the junction kept 3 bases outside the gene matches. The length of the CDR3 is 14 residues. CDR3 amino acids: CSARGGGANNEQFF. Here the CDR3 DNA reads TGCAGTGCTAGAGGCGGGGGGGCCAACAATGAGCAGTTCTTC.

This sequence joins TRBV24-1 and TRBJ2-1; D is unresolved. Trimming took off 9 bases at V and 9 bases at J, with 11 bases between the two ends. CDR1 is KGHDR and CDR2 is SFDVKD in the germline V gene. This CDR3 region has 11 residues. The CDR3 reads CATRIGREQFF. The CDR3 DNA reads TGTGCCACCCGCATAGGGCGTGAGCAGTTCTTC.

This clonotype has just one count. The chain is built from TRBV9 and TRBJ2-1; 9 bases match TRBD2. The CDR3 loop spans 14 amino acids. The junction had 4 bases not matched to a gene; V was cut back by 3 bases and J by 6 bases. Germline values: CDR1 SGDLS, CDR2 YYNGEE. CDR3 protein: CASSGISGSNEQFF. CDR3 DNA sequence: TGTGCCAGCAGCGGTATTAGCGGGAGCAATGAGCAGTTCTTC.

This clonotype has only a few counts. This rearrangement joins TRBV20-1 to TRBJ2-7, with 13 bases fitting TRBD2. The CDR3 spans 15 residues. With V trimmed by 2 bases and J by 5 bases, 6 bases remained unmatched. CDR1 DFQATT and CDR2 SNEGSKA come from the germline V gene (reference sequence). CDR3 protein: CSARSGTSGINEQYF. CDR3 nucleotide sequence: TGCAGTGCTAGATCCGGGACTAGCGGGATCAACGAGCAGTACTTC.

This chain uses TRBV12-3 or TRBV12-4 with TRBJ2-5, with 8 bases aligning to TRBD1. J gave up 3 bases and V 4 bases, and 7 bases lay outside the gene matches. This CDR3 region has 15 residues. In DNA, the CDR3 is TGTGCCAGCAGTTCCCGGGACAGGTTCAAAGAGACCCAGTACTTC. It is translated as CASSSRDRFKETQYF.

The chain employs TRBV12-3 or TRBV12-4 and TRBJ2-3; tentatively, D is TRBD2 (7 bases). This CDR3 has 20 amino acids. With 5 bases removed from V and 0 bases from J, the gap between germline ends came to 27 bases. The CDR3 protein is CASSGLGGLAVGPSTDTQYF. The DNA of the CDR3 is TGTGCCAGCAGTGGCCTCGGGGGGCTAGCGGTTGGCCCTAGCACAGATACGCAGTATTTT.

V gene TRBV2 combines with J gene TRBJ1-2; 9 positions agree with TRBD1. The CDR3 totals 14 residues. V was clipped by 8 bases and J by 3 bases; unmatched bases: 7. Germline CDR1 and CDR2: SNHLY and FYNNEI. CDR3 sequence reads: CASRRDREDYGYTF. Here the CDR3 DNA reads TGTGCCAGCCGAAGGGACAGGGAGGACTATGGCTACACCTTC.

V and J are TRBV4-2 and TRBJ2-5, with TRBD2 identical over 7 bases. The CDR3 contains 17 residues. From germline, CDR1 is LGHNA and CDR2 YNFKEQ. V was clipped by 1 base and J by 1 base; unmatched bases: 9. The CDR3 DNA reads TGTGCCAGCAGCCAAGCGGTGACCGGGGGGACCCAAGAGACCCAGTACTTC. Amino acids: CASSQAVTGGTQETQYF.

CDR3 nucleotides: TGTGCCAGCAGCCCACTGGGGTCGTCGGTTTGGTTGGATGGCTACACCTTC. Its protein product is CASSPLGSSVWLDGYTF. The chain joins TRBV7-2 to TRBJ1-2; D gene uncertain. Germline V gene sequence: CDR1 SGHTA, CDR2 FQGNSA. CDR3 size: 17 residues. Trimming shortened V by 5 bases and J by 6 bases, and 25 bases separated the two germline ends.

The CDR3 coding sequence is TGTGCCAGCAGCTTATATGGGAGGCCCTACAATGAGCAGTTCTTC. Encoded protein: CASSLYGRPYNEQFF. The chain joins TRBV5-5 to TRBJ2-1; weak D call: TRBD2 (6 bases). The V end lost 2 bases, the J end lost 2 bases, and 11 bases lay between the germline ends. The CDR3 spans 15 residues. Germline lookup yields CDR1 SGHKS and CDR2 YYEKEE (reference sequence).

This sequence joins TRBV29-1 and TRBJ2-3; D unclear. Trimming left V 4 bases short and J 2 bases short, with 7 bases between. This CDR3 region has 12 residues. Germline values: CDR1 SQVTM, CDR2 ANQGSEA. In DNA form, the CDR3 reads TGCAGCGTTGTAAGTCCCACAGATACGCAGTATTTT. The encoded protein is CSVVSPTDTQYF.

This clonotype was seen only a few times. The chain carries TRBV10-2 and TRBJ2-1; D tentatively reads TRBD1 or TRBD2 (5 bases each). CDR3 size: 12 residues. Germline CDR1 and CDR2: WSHSY and SAAADI. V shed 11 bases and J shed 5 bases, with 13 bases lying between them. CDR3 region: CARGGRNNEQFF. CDR3 DNA sequence: TGCGCCCGTGGGGGAAGGAACAATGAGCAGTTCTTC.